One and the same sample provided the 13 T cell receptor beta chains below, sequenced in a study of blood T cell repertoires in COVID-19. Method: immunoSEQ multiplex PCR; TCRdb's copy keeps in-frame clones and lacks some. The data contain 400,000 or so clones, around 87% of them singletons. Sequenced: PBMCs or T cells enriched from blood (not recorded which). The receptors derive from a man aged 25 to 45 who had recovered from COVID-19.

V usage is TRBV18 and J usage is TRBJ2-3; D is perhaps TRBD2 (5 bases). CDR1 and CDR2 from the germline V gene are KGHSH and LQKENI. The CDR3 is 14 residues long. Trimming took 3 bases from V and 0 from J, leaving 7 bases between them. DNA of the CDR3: TGTGCCAGCTCACCGACTACTAGCACAGATACGCAGTATTTT. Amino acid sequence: CASSPTTSTDTQYF.

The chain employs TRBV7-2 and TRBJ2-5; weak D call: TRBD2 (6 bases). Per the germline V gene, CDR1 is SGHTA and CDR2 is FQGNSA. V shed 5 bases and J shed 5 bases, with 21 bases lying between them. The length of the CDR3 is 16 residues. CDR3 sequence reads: CASSLPWAGPRETQYF. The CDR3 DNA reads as TGTGCCAGCAGCCTCCCCTGGGCGGGACCTCGGGAGACCCAGTACTTC. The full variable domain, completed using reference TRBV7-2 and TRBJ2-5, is GAGVSQSPSNKVTEKGKDVELRCDPISGHTALYWYRQSLGQGLEFLIYFQGNSAPDKSGLPSDRFSAERTGGSVSTLTIQRTQQEDSAVYLCASSLPWAGPRETQYFGPGTRLLVL.

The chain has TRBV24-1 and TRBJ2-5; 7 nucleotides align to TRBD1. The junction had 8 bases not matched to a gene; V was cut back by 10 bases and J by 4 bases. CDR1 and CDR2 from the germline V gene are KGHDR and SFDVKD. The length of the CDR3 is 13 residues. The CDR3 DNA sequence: TGTGCCACAGGGCGGGCAGGGGGAGAGACCCAGTACTTC. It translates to CATGRAGGETQYF.

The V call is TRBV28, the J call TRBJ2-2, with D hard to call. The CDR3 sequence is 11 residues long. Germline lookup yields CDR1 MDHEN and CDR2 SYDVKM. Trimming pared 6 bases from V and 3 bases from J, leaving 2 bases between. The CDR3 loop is CASSYTGELFF. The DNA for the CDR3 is TGTGCCAGCAGCTACACCGGGGAGCTGTTTTTT.

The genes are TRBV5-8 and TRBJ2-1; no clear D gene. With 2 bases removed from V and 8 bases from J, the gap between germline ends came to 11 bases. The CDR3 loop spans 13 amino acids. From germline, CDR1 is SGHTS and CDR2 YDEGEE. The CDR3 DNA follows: TGTGCCAGCAGCTTATCGGGTTGGGATGAGCAGTTCTTC. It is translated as CASSLSGWDEQFF. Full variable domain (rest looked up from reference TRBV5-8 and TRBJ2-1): EAGVTQSPTHLIKTRGQQATLRCSPISGHTSVYWYQQALGLGLQFLLWYDEGEERNRGNFPPRFSGRQFPNYSSELNVNALELEDSALYLCASSLSGWDEQFFGPGTRLTVL.

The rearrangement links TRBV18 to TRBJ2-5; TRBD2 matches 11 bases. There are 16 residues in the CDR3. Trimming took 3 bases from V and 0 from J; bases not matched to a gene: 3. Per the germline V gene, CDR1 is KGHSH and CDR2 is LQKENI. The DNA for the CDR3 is TGTGCCAGCTCACCCCCTAGCGGGAGGTACCAAGAGACCCAGTACTTC. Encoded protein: CASSPPSGRYQETQYF.

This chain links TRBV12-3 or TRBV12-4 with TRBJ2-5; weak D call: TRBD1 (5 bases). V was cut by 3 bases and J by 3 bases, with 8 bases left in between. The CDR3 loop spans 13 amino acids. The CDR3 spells CASSFSTEETQYF. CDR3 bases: TGTGCCAGCAGTTTCTCGACAGAAGAGACCCAGTACTTC.

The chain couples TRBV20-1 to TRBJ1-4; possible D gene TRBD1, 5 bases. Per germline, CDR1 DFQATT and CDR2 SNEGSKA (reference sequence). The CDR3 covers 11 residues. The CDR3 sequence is CCGAGDEKLFF. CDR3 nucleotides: TGCTGCGGGGCGGGAGATGAAAAACTGTTTTTT.

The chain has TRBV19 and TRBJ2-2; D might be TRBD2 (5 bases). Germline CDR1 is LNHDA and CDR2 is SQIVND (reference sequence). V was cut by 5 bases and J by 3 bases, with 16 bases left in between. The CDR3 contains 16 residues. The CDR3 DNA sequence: TGTGCCAGTAGTTTCTCTACGACTACTGACACCGGGGAGCTGTTTTTT. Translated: CASSFSTTTDTGELFF.

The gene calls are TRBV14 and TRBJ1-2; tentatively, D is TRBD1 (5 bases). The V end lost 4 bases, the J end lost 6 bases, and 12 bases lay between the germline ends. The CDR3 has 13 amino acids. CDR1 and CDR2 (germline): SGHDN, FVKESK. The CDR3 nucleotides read TGTGCCAGCAGCCCTTGGGGGGGTGATGGCTACACCTTC. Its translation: CASSPWGGDGYTF.

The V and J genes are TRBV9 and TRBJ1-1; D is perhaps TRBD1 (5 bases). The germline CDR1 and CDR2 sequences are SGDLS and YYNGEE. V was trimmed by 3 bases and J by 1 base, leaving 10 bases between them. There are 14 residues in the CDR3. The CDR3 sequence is CASSGREGNTEAFF. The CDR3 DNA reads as TGTGCCAGCAGCGGCAGGGAAGGGAACACTGAAGCTTTCTTT.

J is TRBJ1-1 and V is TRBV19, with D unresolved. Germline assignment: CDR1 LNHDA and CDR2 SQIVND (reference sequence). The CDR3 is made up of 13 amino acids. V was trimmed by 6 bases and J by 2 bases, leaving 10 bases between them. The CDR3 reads CASSQTGNTEAFF. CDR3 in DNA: TGTGCCAGTAGCCAGACGGGAAACACTGAAGCTTTCTTT.

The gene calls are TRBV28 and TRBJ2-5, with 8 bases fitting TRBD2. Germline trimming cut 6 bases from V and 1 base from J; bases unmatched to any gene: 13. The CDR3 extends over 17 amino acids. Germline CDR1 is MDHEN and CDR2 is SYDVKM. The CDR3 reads CASSPRLGRDTQETQYF. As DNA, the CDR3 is TGTGCCAGCAGCCCGCGGCTCGGGAGGGACACCCAAGAGACCCAGTACTTC.